Listed below are T cell receptor beta chains from one sample, sequenced in a study of T cells in Graves' hyperthyroidism and ophthalmopathy. TCRdb reanalysed the multiplex PCR reads using MiXCR and keeps one entry per CDR3 protein. The profile shows approximately 560,000 distinct CDR3 sequences, about 43% of them singletons. Sequenced: peripheral blood or thyroid tissue (not recorded which). All receptors come from a woman between 18 and 29 years old with Graves' hyperthyroidism. Each CDR3 is given with its conserved first and last residue. Each record gives: D gene, J gene, clone size, V gene, CDR3 protein, CDR3 DNA. A D gene is named only where the DNA matches it firmly. A row's size may be missing; if present it is once, few, many or a size class.

D gene: TRBD1; J gene: TRBJ1-5; clone size: .; V gene: TRBV7-2; CDR3 protein: CASSSDRGDQPQHF; CDR3 DNA: TGTGCCAGCAGTTCCGACAGGGGCGATCAGCCCCAGCATTTT
D gene: .; J gene: TRBJ1-1; clone size: few; V gene: TRBV10-1; CDR3 protein: CASSECKVKTEAFF; CDR3 DNA: TGCGCCAGCAGTGAGTGTAAGGTGAAGACTGAAGCTTTCTTT
D gene: .; J gene: TRBJ2-7; clone size: .; V gene: TRBV29-1; CDR3 protein: CSASPARRGNEQYF; CDR3 DNA: TGCAGCGCCAGCCCGGCGCGTCGCGGGAATGAGCAGTACTTC
D gene: TRBD1; J gene: TRBJ1-2; clone size: .; V gene: TRBV24-1; CDR3 protein: CASSGGTGPYGYTF; CDR3 DNA: TGTGCCAGCTCAGGCGGGACAGGGCCCTATGGCTACACCTTC
D gene: .; J gene: TRBJ2-7; clone size: .; V gene: TRBV9; CDR3 protein: CASSPDPLGFYEQYF; CDR3 DNA: TGTGCCAGCAGCCCGGACCCTCTGGGTTTCTACGAGCAGTACTTC
D gene: .; J gene: TRBJ1-1; clone size: .; V gene: TRBV10-3; CDR3 protein: CASSMGFNTEAFF; CDR3 DNA: TGTGCCAGCAGTATGGGGTTCAACACTGAAGCTTTCTTT
D gene: TRBD2; J gene: TRBJ2-6; clone size: once; V gene: TRBV15; CDR3 protein: CATSRLAGPSGANVLTF; CDR3 DNA: TGTGCCACCAGCAGACTAGCGGGACCCTCTGGGGCCAACGTCCTGACTTTC
D gene: TRBD1; J gene: TRBJ1-3; clone size: few; V gene: TRBV15; CDR3 protein: CATSRDFLQGASGAGNTIYF; CDR3 DNA: TGTGCCACCAGCAGAGATTTCCTGCAGGGGGCGAGTGGTGCTGGAAACACCATATATTTT
D gene: .; J gene: TRBJ1-5; clone size: few; V gene: TRBV7-9; CDR3 protein: CASSQEQGRQPQHF; CDR3 DNA: TGCGCCAGCAGCCAAGAACAGGGACGTCAGCCCCAGCATTTT
D gene: .; J gene: TRBJ2-6; clone size: once; V gene: TRBV10-3; CDR3 protein: CASSPTAQNSGANVLTF; CDR3 DNA: TGTGCCAGCTCACCAACGGCACAGAACTCTGGGGCCAACGTCCTGACTTTC
D gene: .; J gene: TRBJ2-7; clone size: once; V gene: TRBV29-1; CDR3 protein: CSQGPSVSYEQYF; CDR3 DNA: TGCAGCCAGGGGCCTAGCGTCTCCTACGAGCAGTACTTC
D gene: TRBD1; J gene: TRBJ2-7; clone size: many; V gene: TRBV20-1; CDR3 protein: CSANRGEDEQYF; CDR3 DNA: TGCAGTGCTAACAGGGGCGAGGACGAGCAGTACTTC
D gene: TRBD1; J gene: TRBJ1-2; clone size: .; V gene: TRBV7-9; CDR3 protein: CASSLQGGETF; CDR3 DNA: TGTGCCAGCAGCTTACAGGGGGGTGAGACCTTC
D gene: .; J gene: TRBJ1-2; clone size: many; V gene: TRBV24-1; CDR3 protein: CATSDGAADYGYTF; CDR3 DNA: TGTGCCACCAGTGATGGGGCAGCGGACTATGGCTACACCTTC
D gene: TRBD2; J gene: TRBJ2-5; clone size: .; V gene: TRBV7-9; CDR3 protein: CASSLATSGTQETQYF; CDR3 DNA: TGTGCCAGCAGCTTAGCGACTAGCGGGACACAAGAGACCCAGTACTTC
D gene: TRBD1; J gene: TRBJ1-2; clone size: .; V gene: TRBV2; CDR3 protein: CASSEVGQENYGYTF; CDR3 DNA: TGTGCCAGCAGTGAAGTGGGACAGGAGAACTATGGCTACACCTTC
D gene: .; J gene: TRBJ1-2; clone size: .; V gene: TRBV12-3/TRBV12-4; CDR3 protein: CASSLFEVNYGYTF; CDR3 DNA: TGTGCCAGCAGTCTATTCGAGGTGAACTATGGCTACACCTTC
D gene: .; J gene: TRBJ1-2; clone size: .; V gene: TRBV25-1; CDR3 protein: CARGDNYGYTF; CDR3 DNA: TGTGCCCGGGGGGATAACTATGGCTACACCTTC
D gene: TRBD2; J gene: TRBJ2-7; clone size: .; V gene: TRBV11-2; CDR3 protein: CASSPPRLAGDEQYF; CDR3 DNA: TGTGCCAGCAGCCCCCCGAGGCTAGCGGGAGACGAGCAGTACTTC
D gene: TRBD1; J gene: TRBJ1-1; clone size: .; V gene: TRBV5-6; CDR3 protein: CASSSTGVWEAFF; CDR3 DNA: TGTGCCAGCAGCTCAACAGGGGTTTGGGAAGCTTTCTTT
D gene: .; J gene: TRBJ1-5; clone size: .; V gene: TRBV19; CDR3 protein: CASQYGGQPQHF; CDR3 DNA: TGTGCCAGTCAATACGGGGGCCAGCCCCAGCATTTT
D gene: .; J gene: TRBJ1-4; clone size: few; V gene: TRBV7-9; CDR3 protein: CASSDLQGGNEKLFF; CDR3 DNA: TGTGCCAGCAGCGACTTGCAGGGAGGTAATGAAAAACTGTTTTTT
D gene: .; J gene: TRBJ1-6; clone size: .; V gene: TRBV24-1; CDR3 protein: CATTSGANSPLHF; CDR3 DNA: TGTGCCACCACCTCCGGAGCTAATTCACCCCTCCACTTT
D gene: .; J gene: TRBJ2-7; clone size: .; V gene: TRBV19; CDR3 protein: CASSAGHGLAEQYF; CDR3 DNA: TGTGCCAGTAGTGCCGGACATGGGTTGGCCGAGCAGTACTTC
D gene: .; J gene: TRBJ1-5; clone size: .; V gene: TRBV7-9; CDR3 protein: CASSLQGPFQPQHF; CDR3 DNA: TGTGCCAGCAGCTTACAGGGTCCGTTTCAGCCCCAGCATTTT
D gene: TRBD1; J gene: TRBJ1-2; clone size: many; V gene: TRBV25-1; CDR3 protein: CASSAGTDGYTF; CDR3 DNA: TGTGCCAGCAGTGCCGGGACAGATGGCTACACCTTC
D gene: .; J gene: TRBJ1-2; clone size: .; V gene: TRBV7-2; CDR3 protein: CSNGGGVGYTF; CDR3 DNA: TGTTCCAACGGAGGGGGAGTCGGCTACACCTTC
D gene: .; J gene: TRBJ2-7; clone size: .; V gene: TRBV7-6; CDR3 protein: CASSPVLGTSYEQYF; CDR3 DNA: TGTGCCAGCAGCCCCGTACTAGGGACCTCCTACGAGCAGTACTTC
D gene: .; J gene: TRBJ1-3; clone size: many; V gene: TRBV2; CDR3 protein: CASSRTAGMVNTIYF; CDR3 DNA: TGTGCCAGCAGTAGAACGGCAGGAATGGTAAACACCATATATTTT
D gene: .; J gene: TRBJ2-7; clone size: .; V gene: TRBV5-1; CDR3 protein: CAGSAGSYEQYF; CDR3 DNA: TGCGCCGGCAGCGCGGGATCCTACGAGCAGTACTTC
D gene: .; J gene: TRBJ1-1; clone size: .; V gene: TRBV10-3; CDR3 protein: CATQKQGNTEAYF; CDR3 DNA: TGTGCCACCCAAAAACAGGGAAACACTGAAGCTTACTTT
D gene: TRBD2; J gene: TRBJ2-7; clone size: .; V gene: TRBV20-1; CDR3 protein: CSASSGTAYEQYF; CDR3 DNA: TGCAGTGCTAGTAGCGGGACTGCCTACGAGCAGTACTTC
D gene: .; J gene: TRBJ2-5; clone size: many; V gene: TRBV25-1; CDR3 protein: CASSEYVGQETQYF; CDR3 DNA: TGTGCCAGCAGTGAATACGTCGGACAAGAGACCCAGTACTTC
D gene: TRBD2; J gene: TRBJ2-2; clone size: few; V gene: TRBV7-7; CDR3 protein: CASSLWSGANTGELFF; CDR3 DNA: TGTGCCAGCAGCTTATGGAGCGGGGCGAACACCGGGGAGCTGTTTTTT
D gene: TRBD1; J gene: TRBJ1-6; clone size: .; V gene: TRBV25-1; CDR3 protein: CASQRQGAGSPLHF; CDR3 DNA: TGTGCCAGCCAGAGACAGGGGGCTGGATCACCCCTCCACTTT
D gene: TRBD1; J gene: TRBJ1-5; clone size: few; V gene: TRBV2; CDR3 protein: CASSLLGQRGNQPQHF; CDR3 DNA: TGTGCCAGCAGTTTGCTGGGACAGAGGGGAAATCAGCCCCAGCATTTT
D gene: .; J gene: TRBJ1-6; clone size: many; V gene: TRBV7-9; CDR3 protein: CASSSPGKANSPLHF; CDR3 DNA: TGTGCCAGCAGCTCCCCGGGAAAGGCGAATTCACCCCTCCACTTT
D gene: .; J gene: TRBJ1-2; clone size: once; V gene: TRBV10-2; CDR3 protein: CASSIRHSRGDGYTF; CDR3 DNA: TGTGCCAGCAGCATCAGACACAGCCGAGGAGACGGCTACACCTTC
D gene: .; J gene: TRBJ1-1; clone size: many; V gene: TRBV12-3/TRBV12-4; CDR3 protein: CAITPARTGGAGAFF; CDR3 DNA: TGTGCCATTACCCCTGCGAGGACCGGGGGGGCTGGCGCTTTCTTT
D gene: .; J gene: TRBJ1-5; clone size: few; V gene: TRBV7-9; CDR3 protein: CASSLGGVWQPQHF; CDR3 DNA: TGTGCCAGCAGCTTAGGTGGGGTTTGGCAGCCCCAGCATTTT
D gene: TRBD1; J gene: TRBJ2-7; clone size: .; V gene: TRBV15; CDR3 protein: CATSSLDRDYEQYF; CDR3 DNA: TGTGCCACCAGCAGCTTGGACAGGGACTACGAGCAGTACTTC
D gene: .; J gene: TRBJ1-2; clone size: .; V gene: TRBV7-2; CDR3 protein: CASTRGGGYGYTF; CDR3 DNA: TGTGCCTCCACCCGGGGGGGCGGCTATGGCTACACCTTC
D gene: TRBD1; J gene: TRBJ1-6; clone size: .; V gene: TRBV25-1; CDR3 protein: CASSLYGTGEDNSPLHF; CDR3 DNA: TGTGCCAGCAGTCTCTATGGGACAGGGGAGGACAATTCACCCCTCCACTTT
D gene: .; J gene: TRBJ2-2; clone size: .; V gene: TRBV5-4; CDR3 protein: CASRKRNTGELFF; CDR3 DNA: TGCGCCAGCAGGAAGAGGAACACCGGGGAGCTGTTTTTT
D gene: .; J gene: TRBJ1-2; clone size: once; V gene: TRBV7-2; CDR3 protein: CASSLARGADGYTF; CDR3 DNA: TGTGCCAGCAGCTTAGCGCGGGGGGCGGATGGCTACACCTTC
D gene: .; J gene: TRBJ1-2; clone size: many; V gene: TRBV19; CDR3 protein: CASSMLGTYTF; CDR3 DNA: TGTGCCAGTAGTATGCTGGGGACCTACACCTTC
D gene: .; J gene: TRBJ1-5; clone size: .; V gene: TRBV29-1; CDR3 protein: CSEHRAWQPQHF; CDR3 DNA: TGCAGTGAACACAGGGCATGGCAGCCCCAGCATTTT